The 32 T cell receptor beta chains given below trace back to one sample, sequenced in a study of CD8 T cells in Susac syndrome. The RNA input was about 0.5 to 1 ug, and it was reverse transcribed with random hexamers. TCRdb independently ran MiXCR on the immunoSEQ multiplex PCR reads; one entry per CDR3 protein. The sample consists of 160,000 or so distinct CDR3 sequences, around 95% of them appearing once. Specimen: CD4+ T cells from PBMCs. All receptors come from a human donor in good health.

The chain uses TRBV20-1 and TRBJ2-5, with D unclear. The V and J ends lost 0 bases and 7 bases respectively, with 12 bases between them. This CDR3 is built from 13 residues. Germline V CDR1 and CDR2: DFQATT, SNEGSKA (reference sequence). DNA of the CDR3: TGCAGTGCTAGAGATAGTGGGCTCGGGACCCAGTACTTC. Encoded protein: CSARDSGLGTQYF.

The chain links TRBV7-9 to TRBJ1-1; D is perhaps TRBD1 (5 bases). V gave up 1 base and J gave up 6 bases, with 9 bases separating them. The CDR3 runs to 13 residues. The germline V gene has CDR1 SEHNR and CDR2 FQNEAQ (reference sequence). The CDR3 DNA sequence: TGTGCCAGCAGCTTAGAAGCGGGGGCTGAAGCTTTCTTT. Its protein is CASSLEAGAEAFF.

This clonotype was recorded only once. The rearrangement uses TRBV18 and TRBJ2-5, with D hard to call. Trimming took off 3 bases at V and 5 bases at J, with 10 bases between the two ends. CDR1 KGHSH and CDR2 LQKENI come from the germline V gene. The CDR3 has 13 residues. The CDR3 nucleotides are TGTGCCAGCTCACCGCAGTTCGGGGAGACCCAGTACTTC. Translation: CASSPQFGETQYF.

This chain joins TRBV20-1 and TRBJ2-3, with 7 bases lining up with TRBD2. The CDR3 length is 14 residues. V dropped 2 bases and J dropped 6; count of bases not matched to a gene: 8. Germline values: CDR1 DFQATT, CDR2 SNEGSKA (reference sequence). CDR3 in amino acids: CSARSPAGEDTQYF. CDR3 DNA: TGCAGTGCTAGATCCCCCGCGGGGGAGGATACGCAGTATTTT.

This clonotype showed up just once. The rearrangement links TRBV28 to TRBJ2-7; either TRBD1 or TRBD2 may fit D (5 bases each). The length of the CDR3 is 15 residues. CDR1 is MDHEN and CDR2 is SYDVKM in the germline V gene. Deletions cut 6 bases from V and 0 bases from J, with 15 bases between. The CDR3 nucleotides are TGTGCCAGCAGCCCTTGGGACGGCTACTCCTACGAGCAGTACTTC. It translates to CASSPWDGYSYEQYF.

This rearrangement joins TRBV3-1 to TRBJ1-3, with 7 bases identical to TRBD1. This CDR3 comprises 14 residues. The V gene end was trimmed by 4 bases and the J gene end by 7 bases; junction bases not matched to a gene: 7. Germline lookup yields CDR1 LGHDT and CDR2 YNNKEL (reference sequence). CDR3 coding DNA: TGTGCCAGCAGCCGCAGACAGGGTCGGAACACCATATATTTT. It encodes CASSRRQGRNTIYF. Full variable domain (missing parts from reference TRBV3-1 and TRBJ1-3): DTAVSQTPKYLVTQMGNDKSIKCEQNLGHDTMYWYKQDSKKFLKIMFSYNNKELIINETVPNRFSPKSPDKAHLNLHINSLELGDSAVYFCASSRRQGRNTIYFGEGSWLTVV.

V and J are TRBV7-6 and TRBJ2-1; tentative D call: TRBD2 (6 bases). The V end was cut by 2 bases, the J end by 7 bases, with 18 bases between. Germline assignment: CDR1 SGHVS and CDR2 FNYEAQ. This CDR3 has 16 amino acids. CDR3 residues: CASSLQGGVGGNEQFF. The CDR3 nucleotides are TGTGCCAGCAGCTTACAGGGCGGGGTTGGGGGGAATGAGCAGTTCTTC.

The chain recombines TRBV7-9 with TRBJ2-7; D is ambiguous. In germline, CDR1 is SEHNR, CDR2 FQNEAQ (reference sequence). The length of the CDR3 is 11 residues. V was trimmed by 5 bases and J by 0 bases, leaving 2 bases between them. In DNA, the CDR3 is TGTGCCAGCAGCGTCTCCTACGAGCAGTACTTC. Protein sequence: CASSVSYEQYF.

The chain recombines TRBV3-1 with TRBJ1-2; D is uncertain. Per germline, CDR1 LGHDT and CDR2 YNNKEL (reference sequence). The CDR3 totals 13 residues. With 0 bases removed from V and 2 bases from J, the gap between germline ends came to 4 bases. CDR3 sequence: CASSQEENYGYTF. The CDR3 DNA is TGTGCCAGCAGCCAAGAAGAGAACTATGGCTACACCTTC.

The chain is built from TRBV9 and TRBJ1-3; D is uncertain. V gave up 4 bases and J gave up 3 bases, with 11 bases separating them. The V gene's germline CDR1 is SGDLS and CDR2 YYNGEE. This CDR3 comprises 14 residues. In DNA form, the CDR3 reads TGTGCCAGCAGCCCCCGGACCTTTGGAAACACCATATATTTT. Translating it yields CASSPRTFGNTIYF.

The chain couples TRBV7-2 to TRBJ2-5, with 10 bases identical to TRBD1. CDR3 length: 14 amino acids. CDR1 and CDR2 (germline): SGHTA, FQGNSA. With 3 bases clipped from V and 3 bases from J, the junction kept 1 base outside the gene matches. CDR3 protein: CASSLGQGKETQYF. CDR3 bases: TGTGCCAGCAGCTTGGGACAGGGGAAAGAGACCCAGTACTTC.

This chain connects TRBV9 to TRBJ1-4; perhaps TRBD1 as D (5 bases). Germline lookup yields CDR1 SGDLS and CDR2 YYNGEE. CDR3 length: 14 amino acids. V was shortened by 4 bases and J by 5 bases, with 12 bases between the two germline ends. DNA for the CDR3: TGTGCCAGCAGCCGGGACGGACAAAATGAAAAACTGTTTTTT. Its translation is CASSRDGQNEKLFF.

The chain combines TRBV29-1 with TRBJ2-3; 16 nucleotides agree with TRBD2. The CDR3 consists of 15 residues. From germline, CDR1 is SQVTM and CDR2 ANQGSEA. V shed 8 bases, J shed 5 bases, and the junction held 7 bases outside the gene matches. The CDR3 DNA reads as TGCAGCACGGGACTAGCGGGGGGGTCAGAAGATACGCAGTATTTT. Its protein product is CSTGLAGGSEDTQYF.

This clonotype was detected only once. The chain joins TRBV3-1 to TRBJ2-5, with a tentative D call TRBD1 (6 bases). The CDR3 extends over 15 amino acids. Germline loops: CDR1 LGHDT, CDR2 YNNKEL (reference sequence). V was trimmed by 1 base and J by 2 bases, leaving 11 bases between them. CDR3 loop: CASSQGWGPQETQYF. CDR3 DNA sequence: TGTGCCAGCAGCCAAGGATGGGGGCCTCAAGAGACCCAGTACTTC.

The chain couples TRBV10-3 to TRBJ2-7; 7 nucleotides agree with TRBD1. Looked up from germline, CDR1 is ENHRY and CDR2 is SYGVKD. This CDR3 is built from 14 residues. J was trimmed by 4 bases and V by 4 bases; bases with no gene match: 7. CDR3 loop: CAISAGTETYEQYF. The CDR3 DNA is TGTGCCATCAGTGCCGGGACAGAAACTTACGAGCAGTACTTC.

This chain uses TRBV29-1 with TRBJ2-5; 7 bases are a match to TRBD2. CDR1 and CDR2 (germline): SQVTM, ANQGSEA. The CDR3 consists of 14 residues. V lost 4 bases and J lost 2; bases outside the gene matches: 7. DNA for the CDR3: TGCAGCGTTGCGGGGGGACTTTCACAAGAGACCCAGTACTTC. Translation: CSVAGGLSQETQYF.

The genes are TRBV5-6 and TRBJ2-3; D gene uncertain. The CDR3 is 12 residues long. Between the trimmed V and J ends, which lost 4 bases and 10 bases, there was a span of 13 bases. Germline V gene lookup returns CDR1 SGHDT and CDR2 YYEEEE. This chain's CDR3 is CASSLGSKSQYF. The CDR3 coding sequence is TGTGCCAGCAGCCTGGGGTCCAAATCGCAGTATTTT.

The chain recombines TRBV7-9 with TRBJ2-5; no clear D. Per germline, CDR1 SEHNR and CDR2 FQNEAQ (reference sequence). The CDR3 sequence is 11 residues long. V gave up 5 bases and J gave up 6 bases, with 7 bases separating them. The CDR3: CASSPDQTQYF. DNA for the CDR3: TGTGCCAGCAGCCCCGACCAGACCCAGTACTTC.

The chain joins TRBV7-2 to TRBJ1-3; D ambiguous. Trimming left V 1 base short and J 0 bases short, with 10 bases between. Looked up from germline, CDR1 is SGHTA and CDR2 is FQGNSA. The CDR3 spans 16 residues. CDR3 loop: CASSLGPNRSGNTIYF. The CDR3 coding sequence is TGTGCCAGCAGCTTAGGTCCCAACCGCTCTGGAAACACCATATATTTT.

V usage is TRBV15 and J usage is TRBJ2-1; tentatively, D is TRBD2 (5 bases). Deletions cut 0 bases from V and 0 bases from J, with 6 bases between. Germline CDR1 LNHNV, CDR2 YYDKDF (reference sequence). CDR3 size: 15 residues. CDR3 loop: CATSRDEGSYNEQFF. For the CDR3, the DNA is TGTGCCACCAGCAGAGATGAGGGCTCCTACAATGAGCAGTTCTTC.

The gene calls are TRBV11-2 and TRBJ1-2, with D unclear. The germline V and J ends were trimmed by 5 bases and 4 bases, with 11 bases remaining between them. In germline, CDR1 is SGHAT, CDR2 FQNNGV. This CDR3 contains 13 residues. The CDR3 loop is CASSPMSAYGYTF. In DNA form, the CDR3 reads TGTGCCAGCAGCCCTATGAGCGCCTATGGCTACACCTTC.

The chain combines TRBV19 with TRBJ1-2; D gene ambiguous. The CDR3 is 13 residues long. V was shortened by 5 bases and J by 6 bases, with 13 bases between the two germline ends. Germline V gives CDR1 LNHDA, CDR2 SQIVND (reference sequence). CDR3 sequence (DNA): TGTGCCAGTAGTCCACGAGGAGGCCATGGCTACACCTTC. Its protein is CASSPRGGHGYTF.

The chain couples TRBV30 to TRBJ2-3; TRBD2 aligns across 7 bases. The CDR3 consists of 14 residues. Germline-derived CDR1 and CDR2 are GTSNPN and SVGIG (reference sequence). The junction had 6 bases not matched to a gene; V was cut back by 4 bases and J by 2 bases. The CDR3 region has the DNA TGTGCCTGGACCGTCCGGGGGGTCACAGATACGCAGTATTTT. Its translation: CAWTVRGVTDTQYF. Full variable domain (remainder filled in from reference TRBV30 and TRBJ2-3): SQTIHQWPATLVQPVGSPLSLECTVEGTSNPNLYWYRQAAGRGLQLLFYSVGIGQISSEVPQNLSASRPQDRQFILSSKKLLLSDSGFYLCAWTVRGVTDTQYFGPGTRLTVL.

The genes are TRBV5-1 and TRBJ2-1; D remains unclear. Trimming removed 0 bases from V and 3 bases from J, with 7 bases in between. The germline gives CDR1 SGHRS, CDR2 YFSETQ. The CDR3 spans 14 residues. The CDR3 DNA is TGCGCCAGCAGCTTGGCGGGCGACTACAATGAGCAGTTCTTC. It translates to CASSLAGDYNEQFF.

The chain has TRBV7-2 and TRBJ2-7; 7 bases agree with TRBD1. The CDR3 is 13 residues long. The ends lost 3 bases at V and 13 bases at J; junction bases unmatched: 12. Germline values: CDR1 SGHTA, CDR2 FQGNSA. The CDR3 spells CASSFRQGPTSYF. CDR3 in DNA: TGTGCCAGCAGCTTCCGACAGGGACCTACATCCTACTTC.

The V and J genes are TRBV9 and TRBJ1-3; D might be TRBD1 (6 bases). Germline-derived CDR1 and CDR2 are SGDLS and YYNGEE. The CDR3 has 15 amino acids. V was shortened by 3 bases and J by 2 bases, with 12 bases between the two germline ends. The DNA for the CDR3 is TGTGCCAGCAGCGGCGGCCAGGGGCCTGGAAACACCATATATTTT. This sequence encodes CASSGGQGPGNTIYF. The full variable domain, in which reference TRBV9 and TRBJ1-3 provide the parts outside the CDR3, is DSGVTQTPKHLITATGQRVTLRCSPRSGDLSVYWYQQSLDQGLQFLIQYYNGEERAKGNILERFSAQQFPDLHSELNLSSLELGDSALYFCASSGGQGPGNTIYFGEGSWLTVV.

CDR3 nucleotide sequence: TGTGCCAGCAGCTTAGGAGGGTGGGGTGGCTACACCTTC. Protein sequence: CASSLGGWGGYTF. This sequence joins TRBV7-8 and TRBJ1-2; D not resolved. The germline V gene encodes CDR1 SGHVS and CDR2 FQNEAQ. The V gene lost 1 base and the J gene lost 7 bases, with 10 bases spanning the gap. CDR3 size: 13 residues.

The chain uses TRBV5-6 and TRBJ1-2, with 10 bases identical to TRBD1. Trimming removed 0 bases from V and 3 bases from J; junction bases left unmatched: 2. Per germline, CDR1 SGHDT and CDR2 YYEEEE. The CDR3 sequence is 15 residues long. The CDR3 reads CASSLGQGADYGYTF. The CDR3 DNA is TGTGCCAGCAGCTTGGGACAGGGGGCCGACTATGGCTACACCTTC.

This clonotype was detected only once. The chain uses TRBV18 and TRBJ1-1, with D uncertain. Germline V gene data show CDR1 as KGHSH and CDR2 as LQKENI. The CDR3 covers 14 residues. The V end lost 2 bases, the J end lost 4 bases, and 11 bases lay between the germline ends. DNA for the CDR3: TGTGCCAGCTCACCAACTTACCTTGGCACTGAAGCTTTCTTT. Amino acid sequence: CASSPTYLGTEAFF. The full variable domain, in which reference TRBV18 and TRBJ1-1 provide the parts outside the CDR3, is NAGVMQNPRHLVRRRGQEARLRCSPMKGHSHVYWYRQLPEEGLKFMVYLQKENIIDESGMPKERFSAEFPKEGPSILRIQQVVRGDSAAYFCASSPTYLGTEAFFGQGTRLTVV.

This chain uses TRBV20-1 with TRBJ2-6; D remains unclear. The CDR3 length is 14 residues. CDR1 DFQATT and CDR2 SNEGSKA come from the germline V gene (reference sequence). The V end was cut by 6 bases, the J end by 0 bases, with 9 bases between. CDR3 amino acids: CSAPIFSGANVLTF. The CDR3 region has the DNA TGCAGTGCCCCTATATTCTCTGGGGCCAACGTCCTGACTTTC.

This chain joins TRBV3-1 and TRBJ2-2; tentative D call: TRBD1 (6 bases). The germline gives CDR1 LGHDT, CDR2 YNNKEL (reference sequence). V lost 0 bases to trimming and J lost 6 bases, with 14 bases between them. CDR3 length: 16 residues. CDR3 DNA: TGTGCCAGCAGCCAAGATGGTCCAGGGGATGCCGGGGAGCTGTTTTTT. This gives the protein CASSQDGPGDAGELFF.

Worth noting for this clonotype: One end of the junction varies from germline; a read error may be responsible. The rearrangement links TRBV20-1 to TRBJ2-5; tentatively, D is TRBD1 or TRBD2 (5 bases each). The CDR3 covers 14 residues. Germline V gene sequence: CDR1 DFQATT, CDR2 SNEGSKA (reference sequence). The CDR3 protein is CSAREGQTQETQYF. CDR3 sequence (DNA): TGCAGTGCTCGAGAGGGGCAGACTCAAGAGACCCAGTACTTC.